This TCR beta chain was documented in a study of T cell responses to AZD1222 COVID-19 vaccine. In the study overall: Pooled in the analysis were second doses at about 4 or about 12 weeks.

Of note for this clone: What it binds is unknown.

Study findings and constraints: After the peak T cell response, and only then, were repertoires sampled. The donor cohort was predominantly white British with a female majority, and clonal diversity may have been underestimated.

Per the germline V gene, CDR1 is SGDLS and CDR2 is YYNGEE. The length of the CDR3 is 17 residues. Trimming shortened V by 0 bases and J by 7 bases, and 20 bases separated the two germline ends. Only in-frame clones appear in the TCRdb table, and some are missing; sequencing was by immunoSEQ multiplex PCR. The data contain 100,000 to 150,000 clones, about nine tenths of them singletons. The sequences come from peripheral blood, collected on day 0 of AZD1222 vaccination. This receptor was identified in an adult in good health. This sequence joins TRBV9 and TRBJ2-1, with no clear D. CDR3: CASSVGPSPTVSNEQFF. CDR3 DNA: TGTGCCAGCAGCGTAGGTCCTAGTCCGACGGTCTCTAATGAGCAGTTCTTC. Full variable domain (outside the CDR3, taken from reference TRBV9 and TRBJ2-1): DSGVTQTPKHLITATGQRVTLRCSPRSGDLSVYWYQQSLDQGLQFLIQYYNGEERAKGNILERFSAQQFPDLHSELNLSSLELGDSALYFCASSVGPSPTVSNEQFFGPGTRLTVL.